This T cell receptor (beta chain) is from a study of blood T cell repertoires in COVID-19. Sequenced by immunoSEQ multiplex PCR; TCRdb stores in-frame clones only, minus some. The data contain about 78,000 clones, less than 95% of them singletons. J was trimmed by 0 bases and V by 5 bases; bases with no gene match: 3. Germline V CDR1 and CDR2: SEHNR, FQNEAQ (reference sequence). The CDR3 loop spans 15 amino acids. The receptor comes from a woman aged 50 to 60 in a cohort sampled during active COVID-19. Sequencing used peripheral blood. The V gene is TRBV7-9, the J gene TRBJ2-1; 8 bases map to TRBD2. The CDR3 here is CASSQLAVSYNEQFF. The CDR3, as DNA: TGTGCCAGCAGCCAACTAGCGGTCTCCTACAATGAGCAGTTCTTC.